This is a list of T cell receptor beta chains from one sample in a study of shared clonotypes between healthy human individuals. Profiled with immunoSEQ multiplex PCR; TCRdb holds only in-frame clones, not every one. The repertoire holds around 1.4 million clones, with about 98.5% as singletons. The sequenced sample consisted of naive CD4+ T cells sorted from blood. The receptor source for this set is a young man in good health. The CDR3 runs from the conserved cysteine through the conserved F or W.

V	J	CDR3
TRBV5-5	TRBJ2-2	CASSLVTGVDTGELFF
TRBV18	TRBJ2-2	CASSPPGRTGELFF
TRBV5-1	TRBJ2-1	CASSLAVAGGGNEQFF
TRBV28	TRBJ2-3	CASRRGLRTDTQYF
TRBV27	TRBJ2-7	CASSLRWRTQQYF
TRBV18	TRBJ2-1	CASSPLRENEQFF
TRBV6-6	TRBJ1-5	CAIGDRASNQPQHF
TRBV14	TRBJ2-2	CASSQGLGRAGELFF
TRBV30	TRBJ2-6	CACSSGANVLTF
TRBV5-5	TRBJ2-6	CASSLGLDRAGANVLTF
TRBV5-4	TRBJ2-4	CASSLSVGTKNIQYF
TRBV10-1	TRBJ2-3	CASSESGTHTDTQYF
TRBV2	TRBJ2-2	CASSETRGITGELFF
TRBV9	TRBJ1-5	CASSARGEGNQPQHF
TRBV6-5	TRBJ2-7	CATSEGTYEQYF
TRBV4-2	TRBJ2-5	CASSQEHFKETQYF
TRBV7-9	TRBJ1-4	CASSPVTGGVGVF
TRBV11-3	TRBJ2-5	CASSLNPQSQETQYF
TRBV19	TRBJ1-1	CASSMRFTGGRAEAFF
TRBV25-1	TRBJ1-5	CASSGQGSQSAQHF
TRBV19	TRBJ2-2	CASSERDRVNTGELFF
TRBV7-8	TRBJ2-2	CASLRVTGDTGELFF
TRBV20-1	TRBJ2-7	CSARGVHEQYF
TRBV10-3	TRBJ2-6	CALKTGANVLTF
TRBV28	TRBJ1-1	CASRLAGRNTEAFF
TRBV13	TRBJ2-7	CASSRVGEQYF
TRBV4-1	TRBJ1-1	CASSHIFENTEAFF
TRBV7-6	TRBJ2-1	CASSYDAGLTAYNEQFF
TRBV5-8	TRBJ1-2	CASSLILPNYGYTF
TRBV28	TRBJ1-2	CASSLVAGTGLGVGGYTF
TRBV5-1	TRBJ2-7	CASSLWGSQPSSYEQYF
TRBV2	TRBJ2-7	CASSRQAGGYEQYF
TRBV19	TRBJ2-7	CASRENYEQYF
TRBV4-2	TRBJ1-3	CASSQDSGRLSGNTIYF
TRBV7-8	TRBJ2-2	CASSLGVGQTNTGELFF
TRBV2	TRBJ1-2	CASTEGLNYGYTF
TRBV15	TRBJ2-1	CATSPSNGYNEQFF
TRBV5-4	TRBJ2-3	CASSLGASTDTQYF
TRBV9	TRBJ2-7	CASSVATGESHEQYF
TRBV18	TRBJ2-2	CASSPNRGETGELFF